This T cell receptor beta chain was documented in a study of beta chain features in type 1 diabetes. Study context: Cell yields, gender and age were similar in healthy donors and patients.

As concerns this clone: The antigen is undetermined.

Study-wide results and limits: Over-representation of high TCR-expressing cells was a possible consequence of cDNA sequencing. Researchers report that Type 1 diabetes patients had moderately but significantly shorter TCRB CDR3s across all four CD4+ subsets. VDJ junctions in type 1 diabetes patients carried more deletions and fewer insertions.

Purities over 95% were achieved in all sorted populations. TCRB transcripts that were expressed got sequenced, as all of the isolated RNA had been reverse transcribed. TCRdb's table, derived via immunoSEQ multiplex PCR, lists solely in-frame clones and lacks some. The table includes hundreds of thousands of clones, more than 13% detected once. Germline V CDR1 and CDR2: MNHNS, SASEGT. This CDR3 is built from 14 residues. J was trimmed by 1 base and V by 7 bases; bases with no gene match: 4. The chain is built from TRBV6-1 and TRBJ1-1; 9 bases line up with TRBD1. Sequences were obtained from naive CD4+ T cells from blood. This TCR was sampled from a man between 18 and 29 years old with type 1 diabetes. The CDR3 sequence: CASTRQGENTEAFF. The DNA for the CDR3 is TGTGCCAGCACCCGACAGGGGGAGAACACTGAAGCTTTCTTT.